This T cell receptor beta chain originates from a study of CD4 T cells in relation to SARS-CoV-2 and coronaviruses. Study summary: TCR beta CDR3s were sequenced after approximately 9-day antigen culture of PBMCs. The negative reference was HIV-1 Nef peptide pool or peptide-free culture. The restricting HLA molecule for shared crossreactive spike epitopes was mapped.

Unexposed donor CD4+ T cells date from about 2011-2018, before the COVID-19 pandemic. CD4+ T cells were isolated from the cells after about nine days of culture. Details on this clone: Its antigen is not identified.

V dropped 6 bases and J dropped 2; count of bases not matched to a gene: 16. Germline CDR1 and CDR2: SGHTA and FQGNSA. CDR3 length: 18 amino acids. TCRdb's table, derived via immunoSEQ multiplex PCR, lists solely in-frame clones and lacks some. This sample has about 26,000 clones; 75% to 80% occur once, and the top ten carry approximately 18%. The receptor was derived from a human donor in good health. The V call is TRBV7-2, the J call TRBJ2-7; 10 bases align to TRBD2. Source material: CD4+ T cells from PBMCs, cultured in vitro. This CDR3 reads CASSTPLAGTRFPYEQYF. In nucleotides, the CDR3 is TGTGCCAGCAGTACACCACTAGCGGGGACCCGTTTCCCCTACGAGCAGTACTTC.